This TCR beta chain came from a study of blood T cell repertoires in COVID-19. Methods used by the authors: Reference gene primer amplification gave nucleated cell count estimates. Produced via immunoSEQ multiplex PCR; TCRdb's table is partial and in-frame only. D and trimming were read from the DNA, whereas the V and J calls and clone size are those reported in that table. Of a few hundred thousand clones detected, approximately 80% appear once; the ten largest clones hold 1.4%. After removal of 0 bases from V and 5 bases from J, the junction contained 5 bases not matched to a gene. CDR3 size: 15 residues. CDR1 MNHEY and CDR2 SVGAGI come from the germline V gene.

The sample was peripheral blood. The chain employs TRBV6-5 and TRBJ1-1; 8 positions match TRBD1. This receptor was taken from a woman in her thirties or forties who had recovered from COVID-19. CDR3 DNA: TGTGCCAGCAGTTACTCGAACAGGGGGGAAACTGAAGCTTTCTTT. Amino acid sequence: CASSYSNRGETEAFF.